One and the same sample provided the 32 T cell receptor beta chains below, sequenced in a study of CXCR3-negative and CXCR3-positive naive CD8 T cells. Findings and caveats of the study: Relative to CXCR3-negative naive cells, CXCR3-positive naive cells had more hydrophobic TRB CDR3s.

Their specific antigens are unknown. 5' RACE with UMI labels generated the TRB cDNA libraries. One entry per CDR3 protein, without DNA, is what TCRdb gives after re-calling the 5' RACE reads. The sample totals some 150,000 distinct CDR3 sequences. The sample was naive CXCR3+ CD8+ T cells from blood. The subset here: CD45RO-CCR7+CD27+CD95- naive CD8+ T cells expressing CXCR3 (TNR3+). Receptors were obtained from a human donor in good health. Some clones in this sample may be carry-over from other donors' samples.

The chain links TRBV7-6 to TRBJ2-7; TCRdb calls TRBD2, which cannot be checked without DNA. This CDR3 is 13 amino acids long. Germline-derived CDR1 and CDR2 are SGHVS and FNYEAQ. The CDR3 sequence is CASSSGGNDEQYF. The full variable domain, its missing parts supplied by reference TRBV7-6 and TRBJ2-7, is GAGVSQSPRYKVTKRGQDVALRCDPISGHVSLYWYRQALGQGPEFLTYFNYEAQQDKSGLPNDRFSAERPEGSISTLTIQRTEQRDSAMYRCASSSGGNDEQYFGPGTRLTVT.

The chain is built from TRBV28 and TRBJ2-1; TCRdb lists TRBD1, though no DNA is available to test this call. CDR1 MDHEN and CDR2 SYDVKM come from the germline V gene. This CDR3 contains 17 residues. Here the CDR3 reads CASSFRPGRGNSNEQFF.

V and J are TRBV7-3 and TRBJ2-5; lacking DNA, the TRBD2 call made by TCRdb goes unchecked. Germline CDR1 SGHTA, CDR2 FQGTGA. The CDR3 extends over 20 amino acids. The CDR3 protein is CASSLTSLGTSGSYQETQYF.

The chain has TRBV10-3 and TRBJ2-1. The CDR3 is made up of 15 amino acids. CDR1 ENHRY and CDR2 SYGVKD come from the germline V gene. The CDR3 sequence: CAISPETSIDNEQFF.

This chain uses TRBV4-3 with TRBJ2-7; TCRdb returns TRBD2, unconfirmable since there is no DNA. CDR1 and CDR2 from the germline V gene are LGHNA and YSLEER. The CDR3 length is 15 residues. The CDR3 sequence is CASSQDRTAHYEQYF.

V is TRBV6-1 and J is TRBJ2-7; TCRdb's D call, TRBD1, is unchecked because there is no DNA. Germline V gene sequence: CDR1 MNHNS, CDR2 SASEGT. The CDR3 has 13 residues. CDR3 in amino acids: CASNPVPTYEQYF.

The CDR3 loop reads CASSLPGAGSNEKLFF. The genes are TRBV5-1 and TRBJ1-4; the D call from TCRdb, TRBD1, cannot be confirmed without DNA. Germline CDR1 and CDR2: SGHRS and YFSETQ. This CDR3 is 16 amino acids long.

This sequence joins TRBV11-2 and TRBJ2-7; TCRdb picks TRBD1, but there is no DNA to check that call. The length of the CDR3 is 14 residues. The V gene's germline CDR1 is SGHAT and CDR2 FQNNGV. CDR3 residues: CASRTGTGSYEQYF.

The CDR3 is CASSLEGAHSYEQYF. This chain uses TRBV7-8 with TRBJ2-7; TCRdb gives TRBD1 as the D gene, but with no DNA this cannot be confirmed. Germline assignment: CDR1 SGHVS and CDR2 FQNEAQ. CDR3 length equals 15 residues.

The chain recombines TRBV21-1 with TRBJ2-4; TCRdb returns TRBD2, unconfirmable since there is no DNA. TRBV21-1 is given as a pseudogene. This CDR3 region has 19 residues. The CDR3 is CASTLRAPKANCTKNIQYF.

The chain uses TRBV28 and TRBJ2-7. The CDR3 totals 12 residues. Germline values: CDR1 MDHEN, CDR2 SYDVKM. The CDR3 is CASSFQPYEQYF.

V usage is TRBV7-9 and J usage is TRBJ1-5; without DNA, the TCRdb call of TRBD1 cannot be checked. CDR1 and CDR2 from the germline V gene are SEHNR and FQNEAQ (reference sequence). The CDR3 has 12 residues. The CDR3 sequence is CASSAGLQPQHF.

V usage is TRBV29-1 and J usage is TRBJ2-7; TCRdb picks TRBD1, but there is no DNA to check that call. Germline V gene sequence: CDR1 SQVTM, CDR2 ANQGSEA. The CDR3 is 16 residues long. The CDR3: CSVEGGSGIESYEQYF.

V is TRBV5-6 and J is TRBJ1-2; with no DNA, the TCRdb D assignment of TRBD1 cannot be verified. CDR1 and CDR2 (germline): SGHDT, YYEEEE. The CDR3 has 13 residues. The CDR3 sequence is CASSLEAGYGYTF. Drawing the rest from reference TRBV5-6 and TRBJ1-2, the complete variable domain is DAGVTQSPTHLIKTRGQQVTLRCSPKSGHDTVSWYQQALGQGPQFIFQYYEEEERQRGNFPDRFSGHQFPNYSSELNVNALLLGDSALYLCASSLEAGYGYTFGSGTRLTVV.

This chain joins TRBV5-1 and TRBJ2-1; the D gene TCRdb calls, TRBD1, cannot be checked with no DNA. The CDR3 spans 13 residues. CDR1 is SGHRS and CDR2 is YFSETQ in the germline V gene. CDR3 residues: CASSLTGFNEQFF.

The chain is built from TRBV7-2 and TRBJ2-5; checking the TCRdb D call of TRBD1 is not possible without DNA. In germline, CDR1 is SGHTA, CDR2 FQGNSA. The CDR3 length is 15 residues. The CDR3 spells CASSLEGQLQETQYF. Full variable domain (missing parts from reference TRBV7-2 and TRBJ2-5): GAGVSQSPSNKVTEKGKDVELRCDPISGHTALYWYRQSLGQGLEFLIYFQGNSAPDKSGLPSDRFSAERTGGSVSTLTIQRTQQEDSAVYLCASSLEGQLQETQYFGPGTRLLVL.

The V and J genes are TRBV3-1 and TRBJ2-2; TCRdb picks TRBD1, but there is no DNA to check that call. This CDR3 is 13 amino acids long. Germline values: CDR1 LGHDT, CDR2 YNNKEL (reference sequence). The CDR3 region is CASSQPGTGELFF.

The chain couples TRBV18 to TRBJ2-2. The CDR3 loop spans 16 amino acids. In germline, CDR1 is KGHSH, CDR2 LQKENI. The CDR3 reads CASSPPLGADTGELFF. Supplemented by reference TRBV18 and TRBJ2-2, the full variable domain reads NAGVMQNPRHLVRRRGQEARLRCSPMKGHSHVYWYRQLPEEGLKFMVYLQKENIIDESGMPKERFSAEFPKEGPSILRIQQVVRGDSAAYFCASSPPLGADTGELFFGEGSRLTVL.

The chain couples TRBV12-3 or TRBV12-4 to TRBJ1-5; with no DNA, the TCRdb D assignment of TRBD1 cannot be verified. CDR3 length: 14 residues. This CDR3 reads CASSSDRGNQPQHF.

The chain uses TRBV5-1 and TRBJ2-7. Germline V gene sequence: CDR1 SGHRS, CDR2 YFSETQ. This CDR3 has 11 amino acids. CDR3: CASSLANEQYF.

The chain uses TRBV7-2 and TRBJ1-1. The germline CDR1 and CDR2 sequences are SGHTA and FQGNSA. The length of the CDR3 is 16 residues. The CDR3 reads CASSLSIHRMNTEAFF.

This sequence joins TRBV7-8 and TRBJ2-7; lacking DNA, the TRBD1 call made by TCRdb goes unchecked. The CDR3 runs to 15 residues. Germline CDR1 is SGHVS and CDR2 is FQNEAQ. The CDR3 here is CASSLWATGGAEAYF.

V is TRBV29-1 and J is TRBJ1-1. Germline V gives CDR1 SQVTM, CDR2 ANQGSEA. CDR3 length: 13 amino acids. Here the CDR3 reads CSVGAGSYSEAFF. Drawing the rest from reference TRBV29-1 and TRBJ1-1, the complete variable domain is SAVISQKPSRDICQRGTSLTIQCQVDSQVTMMFWYRQQPGQSLTLIATANQGSEATYESGFVIDKFPISRPNLTFSTLTVSNMSPEDSSIYLCSVGAGSYSEAFFGQGTRLTVV.

This chain uses TRBV5-1 with TRBJ1-4; TCRdb outputs TRBD1, but without DNA this stays unchecked. Germline CDR1 is SGHRS and CDR2 is YFSETQ. This CDR3 is 14 amino acids long. The chain's CDR3 is CASSLTGLGEKLFF.

The rearrangement links TRBV28 to TRBJ2-3; TCRdb's assignment of TRBD2 cannot be checked, as there is no DNA. The CDR3 runs 16 residues. Per the germline V gene, CDR1 is MDHEN and CDR2 is SYDVKM. The CDR3 loop reads CASSLWAGGRTDTQYF.

This chain connects TRBV7-9 to TRBJ1-1. Germline V gene data show CDR1 as SEHNR and CDR2 as FQNEAQ (reference sequence). The CDR3 has 15 amino acids. The CDR3 reads CASSPQEVGYTEAFF.

This sequence joins TRBV28 and TRBJ2-3. CDR3 length: 15 residues. The germline gives CDR1 MDHEN, CDR2 SYDVKM. The CDR3 protein is CASSPVNGGTDTQYF. The full variable domain, in which reference TRBV28 and TRBJ2-3 provide the parts outside the CDR3, is DVKVTQSSRYLVKRTGEKVFLECVQDMDHENMFWYRQDPGLGLRLIYFSYDVKMKEKGDIPEGYSVSREKKERFSLILESASTNQTSMYLCASSPVNGGTDTQYFGPGTRLTVL.

V gene TRBV4-1 combines with J gene TRBJ2-1; TCRdb's D call, TRBD2, is unchecked because there is no DNA. Looked up from germline, CDR1 is MGHRA and CDR2 is YSYEKL. This CDR3 spans 17 amino acids. The CDR3 loop reads CASSQVRGLAGDHEQFF.

V and J are TRBV28 and TRBJ2-1; the TCRdb D gene call, TRBD1, has no DNA to confirm it. Germline V gene sequence: CDR1 MDHEN, CDR2 SYDVKM. The CDR3 extends over 19 amino acids. This CDR3 is CASSLPLDSPVFSYNEQFF. The complete variable domain, with remaining parts taken from reference TRBV28 and TRBJ2-1, reads DVKVTQSSRYLVKRTGEKVFLECVQDMDHENMFWYRQDPGLGLRLIYFSYDVKMKEKGDIPEGYSVSREKKERFSLILESASTNQTSMYLCASSLPLDSPVFSYNEQFFGPGTRLTVL.

This chain links TRBV12-5 with TRBJ2-1; the TCRdb call, TRBD1, lacks DNA for checking. Germline CDR1 LGHNT, CDR2 FRNRAP. The CDR3 spans 13 residues. CDR3 protein: CASVRTGYNEQFF.

The chain recombines TRBV20-1 with TRBJ2-1; TCRdb's D call, TRBD1, is unchecked because there is no DNA. The CDR3 is 12 amino acids. In germline, CDR1 is DFQATT, CDR2 SNEGSKA (reference sequence). The CDR3 spells CSGGALVNEQFF.

The rearrangement uses TRBV2 and TRBJ2-7. CDR3 length equals 13 residues. The V gene's germline CDR1 is SNHLY and CDR2 FYNNEI. CDR3 protein: CAGTVHPTYEQYF.